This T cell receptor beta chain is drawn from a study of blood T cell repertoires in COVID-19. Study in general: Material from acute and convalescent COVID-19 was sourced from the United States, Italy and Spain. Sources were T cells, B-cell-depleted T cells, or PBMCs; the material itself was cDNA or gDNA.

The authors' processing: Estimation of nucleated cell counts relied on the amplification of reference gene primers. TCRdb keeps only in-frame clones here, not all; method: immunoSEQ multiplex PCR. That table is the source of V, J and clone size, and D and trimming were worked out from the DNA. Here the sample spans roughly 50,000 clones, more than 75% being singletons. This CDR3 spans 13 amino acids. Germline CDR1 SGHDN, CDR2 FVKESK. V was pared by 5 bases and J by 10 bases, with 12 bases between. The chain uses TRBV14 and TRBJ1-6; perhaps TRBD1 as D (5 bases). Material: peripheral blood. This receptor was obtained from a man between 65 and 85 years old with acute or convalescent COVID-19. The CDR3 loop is CASSWRRDSPLHF. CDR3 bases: TGTGCCAGCAGCTGGCGGAGGGACTCACCCCTCCACTTT.